The clone carrying this T cell receptor beta chain was recorded many times. The antigen is unknown. Using constant-segment primers, 5'RACE produced TCR alpha and TCR beta cDNA libraries carrying sample barcodes and UMIs. TCRdb re-called the 5' RACE reads through MiXCR, storing one row per CDR3 protein. The sample holds 100,000 or so distinct CDR3 sequences, roughly 11% seen once. V trimming: 4 bases; J trimming: 4 bases; junction bases outside the gene matches: 7. This CDR3 region has 14 residues. Germline CDR1 is SQVTM and CDR2 is ANQGSEA. The data were taken from a study of T-cell memory formation after mild COVID-19. Findings of the study overall: Clones that contracted clustered mainly in CM and EM if CD4+ and in EMRA if CD8+. Confirmation was lacking for SARS-CoV-2 specificity of second-wave clones that peaked on day 37.

Sequenced input: PBMCs or a T cell subset sorted from them (not recorded which). The V call is TRBV29-1, the J call TRBJ2-3; 8 bases fit TRBD1. The receptor was isolated from a young man who had mild COVID-19 (a few samples of this study predate the infection). Cell type and time point are not known. CDR3 coding DNA: TGCAGCGTTGGGTCAGGGGGCATGGCAGATACGCAGTATTTT. Its protein product is CSVGSGGMADTQYF.